The clone carrying this T cell receptor beta chain was seen once. The CDR3 is 18 amino acids. V shed 1 base and J shed 0 bases, with 17 bases lying between them. Germline CDR1 reads SGHDT; CDR2 reads YYEEEE. The data were obtained in a study of pediatric ulcerative colitis. The assay was immunoSEQ multiplex PCR, and TCRdb's table has in-frame clones only and misses some. The repertoire holds 45,000 to 75,000 clones, with about 87% as singletons. The TCR was taken from a boy younger than 18 who was a control in a study of pediatric ulcerative colitis. The J gene is TRBJ1-5, the V gene TRBV5-6; D gene uncertain. Material: blood. The CDR3 sequence is CASSLTRLTTDSNQPQHF. DNA of the CDR3: TGTGCCAGCAGCTTGACCCGGCTGACAACAGATAGCAATCAGCCCCAGCATTTT.